Below, 24 T cell receptor beta chains from the same sample are listed, as sequenced in a study of regulatory T cells in long-lasting Graves disease. The time point denotes: newly diagnosed GD, antithyroid drugs for less than 3 months. Generation of the TCR library employed RNA extracted from PBMCs. Construction of TCR beta libraries relied on iRepertoire HTBI primers and on Arm-PCR targeting CDR3 regions. TCRdb analysed the multiplex PCR reads with MiXCR anew, one entry per CDR3 protein. The sample lists under 300,000 distinct CDR3 sequences, around 20% occurring once. The specimen was peripheral blood mononuclear cells (PBMCs), collected at new diagnosis, from a patient treated with antithyroid drugs. These receptors were collected from a female donor with Graves disease.

This clonotype occurred many times. This sequence joins TRBV27 and TRBJ1-6; tentatively, D is TRBD1 (6 bases). The CDR3 contains 15 residues. Germline CDR1 and CDR2: MNHEY and SMNVEV (reference sequence). Trimming pared 0 bases from V and 9 bases from J, leaving 12 bases between. CDR3 in DNA: TGTGCCAGCAGTTTATCTGCGGGGGGCGGTTCACCCCTCCACTTT. It codes for CASSLSAGGGSPLHF.

The sample holds many counts of this clonotype. This chain joins TRBV7-8 and TRBJ1-4, with D hard to call. The length of the CDR3 is 15 residues. Germline loops: CDR1 SGHVS, CDR2 FQNEAQ. Trimming stripped 7 bases from V and 0 bases from J, with 12 bases between. CDR3: CASTLSGATNEKLFF. The CDR3 DNA reads as TGTGCCAGCACCTTGTCTGGAGCAACTAATGAAAAACTGTTTTTT.

This clonotype was detected many times. The chain joins TRBV4-1 to TRBJ2-7; TRBD1 agrees at 7 bases. The CDR3 has 14 residues. The ends lost 5 bases at V and 2 bases at J; junction bases unmatched: 6. CDR1 is MGHRA, CDR2 YSYEKL, per germline. CDR3 loop: CASSLTGQTYEQYF. Written as DNA, the CDR3 is TGCGCCAGCAGCTTGACAGGGCAAACCTACGAGCAGTACTTC.

A remark on this clonotype: A much larger clone differs from this one at a single base, so this may be a read error. The V and J genes are TRBV4-3 and TRBJ2-7; D uncertain. Germline V gene lookup returns CDR1 LGHNA and CDR2 YSLEER. The ends were cut back, 5 bases at V and 3 bases at J, with 11 bases in the middle. This CDR3 contains 13 residues. DNA for the CDR3: TGCGCCAGCAGCACCTTCACCGGCTACGAGCAGTACTTC. Encoded protein: CASSTFTGYEQYF.

This clonotype was seen a single time. This sequence joins TRBV3-2 and TRBJ2-1; the D call of TRBD1 is as the table states it, not checked on the DNA. TRBV3-2 is a pseudogene segment. CDR3 length equals 17 residues. CDR3 region: CASSQDPDRDPYNEQFF. The CDR3 DNA is TGTGCCAGCAGCCAAGATCCGGACAGGGATCCCTACAATGAGCAGTTCTTC.

This clonotype was seen ten or more times. The chain links TRBV29-1 to TRBJ2-7; 9 bases fit TRBD1. The CDR3 runs 13 residues. V shed 6 bases and J 2 bases; nucleotides not matched to a gene: 5. The germline V gene has CDR1 SQVTM and CDR2 ANQGSEA. CDR3 loop: CSVGTGTTYEQYF. The CDR3, as DNA: TGCAGCGTCGGGACAGGGACGACCTACGAGCAGTACTTC.

The sample holds many counts of this clonotype. The chain recombines TRBV4-1 with TRBJ2-7; a weak D match, TRBD2 (5 bases). The CDR3 totals 14 residues. V gave up 0 bases and J gave up 5 bases, with 11 bases separating them. In germline, CDR1 is MGHRA, CDR2 YSYEKL. The CDR3 coding sequence is TGCGCCAGCAGCCAAGATGTACGAGGGAACGAGCAGTACTTC. It encodes CASSQDVRGNEQYF.

This clonotype turned up a few times. A read error is possible here, since a much larger clone lies one base away. The chain links TRBV13 to TRBJ1-1; possibly TRBD1 for D (5 bases). This CDR3 is built from 13 residues. Looked up from germline, CDR1 is PRHDT and CDR2 is FYEKMQ (reference sequence). The V end was cut by 5 bases, the J end by 4 bases, with 11 bases between. CDR3 loop: CASSPGTGTEAFF. CDR3 DNA: TGTGCCAGCAGCCCCGGGACGGGCACTGAAGCTTTCTTT.

This clonotype was seen repeatedly, ten times or more. The rearrangement uses TRBV5-1 and TRBJ1-4; no definite D call. The length of the CDR3 is 13 residues. Trimming removed 5 bases from V and 2 bases from J, with 7 bases in between. From germline, CDR1 is SGHRS and CDR2 YFSETQ. CDR3 amino acids: CASRMRTNEKLFF. DNA of the CDR3: TGCGCCAGCAGGATGAGGACTAATGAAAAACTGTTTTTT.

This clonotype has ten or more counts. The V gene is TRBV18, the J gene TRBJ2-1, with TRBD2 as a possible D gene (5 bases). Germline CDR1 and CDR2: KGHSH and LQKENI. The CDR3 covers 16 residues. V lost 6 bases and J lost 3, with 18 bases in between. DNA for the CDR3: TGTGCCAGCTCCCGGGATAATAGTGGGGTCTACAATGAGCAGTTCTTC. Translated: CASSRDNSGVYNEQFF.

This clonotype was detected ten times or more. The chain couples TRBV4-3 to TRBJ1-1; a possible D gene is TRBD1 (5 bases). Deletions cut 1 base from V and 0 bases from J, with 12 bases between. This CDR3 has 16 amino acids. Germline lookup yields CDR1 LGHNA and CDR2 YSLEER. CDR3 sequence: CASSQGSTVMNTEAFF. For the CDR3, the DNA is TGCGCCAGCAGCCAAGGATCGACAGTTATGAACACTGAAGCTTTCTTT.

This clonotype was observed many times. V is TRBV10-3 and J is TRBJ2-1; 14 nucleotides line up with TRBD2. J was trimmed by 6 bases and V by 0 bases; bases with no gene match: 4. The V gene's germline CDR1 is ENHRY and CDR2 SYGVKD. The CDR3 spans 17 residues. CDR3 DNA sequence: TGTGCCATCAGTGAGTCGGTCGGGACTAGCGGGAGCAATGAGCAGTTCTTC. Translation: CAISESVGTSGSNEQFF.

This clonotype was seen ten or more times. The chain uses TRBV11-2 and TRBJ2-2; no clear D gene. The CDR3 loop spans 15 amino acids. Trimming removed 0 bases at V and 0 bases at J, with 5 bases between. Germline-derived CDR1 and CDR2 are SGHAT and FQNNGV. CDR3 in amino acids: CASSLDHPNTGELFF. The CDR3 region has the DNA TGTGCCAGCAGCTTAGACCATCCGAACACCGGGGAGCTGTTTTTT.

This rearrangement joins TRBV5-4 to TRBJ1-1; a possible D gene is TRBD1 (5 bases). The V end was cut by 5 bases, the J end by 2 bases, with 10 bases between. The CDR3 consists of 13 residues. Germline V gene lookup returns CDR1 SGHNT and CDR2 YYREEE (reference sequence). CDR3 protein: CASRGDRNTEAFF. CDR3 nucleotides: TGTGCCAGCAGGGGTGACAGAAACACTGAAGCTTTCTTT.

Many counts were recorded for this clonotype. V and J are TRBV6-1 and TRBJ2-1; D is uncertain. The V end was cut by 6 bases, the J end by 0 bases, with 15 bases between. Germline V gene sequence: CDR1 MNHNS, CDR2 SASEGT. The CDR3 has 16 residues. CDR3 DNA sequence: TGTGCCAGCAGACCCACTCAGCATAGCTCCTACAATGAGCAGTTCTTC. As protein: CASRPTQHSSYNEQFF.

J is TRBJ2-7 and V is TRBV5-1; no firm D call. Trimming stripped 0 bases from V and 5 bases from J, with 12 bases between. There are 14 residues in the CDR3. The germline V gene encodes CDR1 SGHRS and CDR2 YFSETQ. The CDR3 nucleotides read TGCGCCAGCAGCTTGGCAGGCAGCGAGGACGAGCAGTACTTC. It is translated as CASSLAGSEDEQYF.

This clonotype was detected many times. This chain joins TRBV12-3 or TRBV12-4 and TRBJ2-1; D possibly matches TRBD1 or TRBD2 (5 bases each). CDR3 length equals 13 residues. V lost 3 bases, J lost 6 bases, and 9 bases lay in between. This chain's CDR3 is CASSFPGLNEQFF. Here the CDR3 DNA reads TGTGCCAGCAGTTTTCCGGGGCTCAATGAGCAGTTCTTC.

This clonotype was counted ten times or more. V usage is TRBV11-2 and J usage is TRBJ1-6; no definite D call. The CDR3 sequence is 15 residues long. V lost 2 bases to trimming and J lost 4 bases, with 9 bases between them. Germline assignment: CDR1 SGHAT and CDR2 FQNNGV. This CDR3 is CASSLMTAYNSPLHF. In DNA, the CDR3 is TGTGCCAGCAGCTTAATGACGGCTTATAATTCACCCCTCCACTTT.

This clonotype was seen at least ten times. The genes are TRBV7-3 and TRBJ2-1; 9 nucleotides align to TRBD1. The J segment lost 10 bases and the V segment lost 5 bases, leaving 9 bases of the junction unmatched. Germline V CDR1 and CDR2: SGHTA, FQGTGA. CDR3 length equals 14 residues. In DNA, the CDR3 is TGTGCCAGCAGCCGGGGGACAGGGTACTCGGAGCAGTTCTTC. Protein sequence: CASSRGTGYSEQFF.

The chain recombines TRBV2 with TRBJ1-4; maybe TRBD1 (6 bases). Trimming removed 7 bases from V and 6 bases from J, with 12 bases in between. CDR3 length: 13 residues. CDR1 SNHLY and CDR2 FYNNEI come from the germline V gene. The DNA of the CDR3 is TGTGCCAGCACGGACAGCAGGGATGAAAAACTGTTTTTT. Residues: CASTDSRDEKLFF.

This chain connects TRBV2 to TRBJ1-2, with D perhaps matching TRBD1 (5 bases). The CDR3 totals 13 residues. Trimming stripped 0 bases from V and 8 bases from J, with 10 bases between. CDR1 SNHLY and CDR2 FYNNEI come from the germline V gene. CDR3 in amino acids: CASSEAPGNGYTF. In DNA form, the CDR3 reads TGTGCCAGCAGTGAAGCGCCAGGGAACGGCTACACCTTC.

Note on this clonotype: A much larger clone is a single base away; this may be a read error. This chain links TRBV20-1 with TRBJ2-7, with TRBD2 matching over 10 bases. The germline gives CDR1 DFQATT, CDR2 SNEGSKA (reference sequence). The CDR3 runs 13 residues. The V and J ends lost 7 bases and 2 bases, in that order; junction bases with no gene match: 5. The CDR3 spells CSVWTSGPYEQYF. CDR3 bases: TGCAGTGTTTGGACTAGCGGTCCCTACGAGCAGTACTTC.

This clonotype was counted at least ten times. The genes are TRBV20-1 and TRBJ2-1; 9 bases fit TRBD1. Germline CDR1 reads DFQATT; CDR2 reads SNEGSKA (reference sequence). V trimming: 0 bases; J trimming: 8 bases; junction bases outside the gene matches: 8. The CDR3 totals 15 residues. The CDR3 spells CSARDIGQGSDEQFF. The CDR3 DNA is TGCAGTGCTAGAGATATTGGACAGGGGTCCGATGAGCAGTTCTTC.

In its sample, this clonotype was seen a few times. This chain joins TRBV9 and TRBJ2-5, with D possibly TRBD1 on 5 matching bases. Germline lookup yields CDR1 SGDLS and CDR2 YYNGEE. This CDR3 has 16 residues. Trimming cost V 3 bases and J 5 bases, with 20 bases left between them. The CDR3 coding sequence is TGTGCCAGCAGCGCCACCACGGGTAACAGGAAGGAGACCCAGTACTTC. Amino acids: CASSATTGNRKETQYF.